This T cell receptor beta chain was sequenced during a study of blood T cells in healthy people across ages. Study-level findings and limits: A strong correlation was seen between TCR beta diversity and naive T cell percentage.

This CDR3 is built from 12 residues. From germline, CDR1 is SGHTA and CDR2 FQGNSA. Caucasian, healthy and from Russia, the donors were aged between about 6 and 90. Sample-barcoded 5' priming and a J-beta primer mix drove a second PCR of 7 to 11 cycles. Through a template-switch adaptor with 12 random nucleotides, each cDNA molecule received a tag. TCRdb re-called the 5' RACE reads with MiXCR, one entry per CDR3 protein. This sample has roughly 570,000 distinct CDR3 sequences, with roughly 28% found just once. There are a few counts of this clonotype. Its antigen is undetermined. The rearrangement links TRBV7-2 to TRBJ2-5; unclear D gene. The DNA matches TRBJ2-7 better at its end, which makes the J call doubtful. The TCR was taken from a woman aged 70 to 79 in good health. Sequenced material: blood. Written as DNA, the CDR3 is TGTGCCAGCGGCAGGCAGTCCTACGAGCAGTACTTC. Translation gives CASGRQSYEQYF.